This TCR beta chain comes out of a study of cytomegalovirus exposure and HLA in healthy donors. The CDR3 sequence is 13 residues long. J was trimmed by 0 bases and V by 7 bases; bases with no gene match: 3. Germline lookup yields CDR1 MNHNS and CDR2 SASEGT. The PCR ran on 60 Vbeta and 13 Jbeta primers. Repertoires were generated with immunoSEQ multiplex PCR, while TCRdb's copy carries only in-frame clones and drops some. The top ten clones hold 3.1% of a sample with about 150,000 clones, around three quarters of them seen once. This clone was recorded a few times. The chain recombines TRBV6-1 with TRBJ2-7; TRBD1 matches at 7 bases. The receptor was isolated from a man in his forties or fifties in good health and CMV-seronegative. Specimen: PBMCs. CDR3 in amino acids: CASNRDSSYEQYF. As DNA, the CDR3 is TGTGCCAGCAATCGGGACAGCTCCTACGAGCAGTACTTC.